This TCR beta chain derives from a study of OX40 agonist ivuxolimab in advanced cancers. Study-level results: In general, CD8+ T cells held more expanded clones than CD4+ did, on average.

Comment on this clone: Its matching antigen is unknown.

CDR1 SNHLY and CDR2 FYNNEI come from the germline V gene. V dropped 6 bases and J dropped 2 bases, with 8 bases sitting between them. The CDR3 runs 12 residues. TCRdb's table, derived via immunoSEQ multiplex PCR, lists solely in-frame clones and lacks some. The sample comprises approximately 31,000 clones, about nine tenths of which are singletons, and 26% rests with the top ten. The sequenced sample was CD4+ or CD8+ T cells sorted from blood, obtained in a trial of the OX40 agonist ivuxolimab. The TCR was taken from an adult with an advanced solid tumor such as melanoma, head and neck, liver or kidney cancer. The chain recombines TRBV2 with TRBJ2-7; no reliable D call. In nucleotides, the CDR3 is TGTGCCAGCAGAGCCCCCCCCTACGAGCAGTACTTC. Its protein is CASRAPPYEQYF.